This T cell receptor (beta chain) was documented in a study of CD8 T cells in Susac syndrome. Overall study results and limits: None of the CD4+ T cell repertoires in Susac syndrome showed clonal expansion.

Random hexamers were used to reverse transcribe an amount of about 0.45 to 1 ug RNA. With immunoSEQ multiplex PCR, TCR beta CDR3 was amplified across 54 Vbeta and 13 Jbeta. Each CDR3 protein is one row after TCRdb ran MiXCR on the immunoSEQ multiplex PCR reads. Counted here are about 180,000 distinct CDR3 sequences, roughly 94% occurring once; the ten biggest clones make up around 0.094%. As regards this clonotype: Antigen unknown.

Sequencing of TCR beta was performed on blood CD8+ T cells and on blood CD4+ T cells. TEMRA cells were FACS-enriched, while CD8+ and CD4+ T cells were negatively isolated. Trimming cost V 2 bases and J 4 bases, with 13 bases left between them. The CDR3 is 14 amino acids. CDR1 is SGDLS and CDR2 is YYNGEE in the germline V gene. The specimen was CD4+ T cells from PBMCs. The receptor was derived from a human donor with Susac syndrome. This chain joins TRBV9 and TRBJ2-7; D is undetermined. CDR3 amino acids: CASSVNSLNYEQYF. The CDR3 DNA follows: TGTGCCAGCAGCGTTAACAGCCTTAATTACGAGCAGTACTTC.